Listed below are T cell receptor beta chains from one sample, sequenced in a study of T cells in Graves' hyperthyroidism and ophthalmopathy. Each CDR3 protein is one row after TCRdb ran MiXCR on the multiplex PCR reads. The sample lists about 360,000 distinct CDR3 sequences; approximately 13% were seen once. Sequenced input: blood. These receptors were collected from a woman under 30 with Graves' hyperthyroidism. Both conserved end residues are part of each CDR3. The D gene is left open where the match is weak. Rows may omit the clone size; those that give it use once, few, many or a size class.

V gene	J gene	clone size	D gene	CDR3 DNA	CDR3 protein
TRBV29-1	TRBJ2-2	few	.	TGCAGCGTTGTTGGCAGGGTGAACACCGGGGAGCTGTTTTTT	CSVVGRVNTGELFF
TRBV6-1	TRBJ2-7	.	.	TGTGCCAGCAGTGAAGCTTGGCAGGTCCTCTACGAGCAGTACTTC	CASSEAWQVLYEQYF
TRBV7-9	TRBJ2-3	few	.	TGTGCCAGCAGCTTAAGGATACCTCACACAGATACGCAGTATTTT	CASSLRIPHTDTQYF
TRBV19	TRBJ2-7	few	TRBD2	TGTGCCAGTAGGGTAAGCGGGAGTCGGTACGAGCAGTACTTC	CASRVSGSRYEQYF
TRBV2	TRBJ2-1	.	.	TGTGCGCGAGGGGGGGGAAAGGTCGAGCAGTTCTTC	CARGGGKVEQFF
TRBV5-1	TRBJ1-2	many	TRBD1	TGCGCCAGCTCGAACCCCTCCCGACAGGGGGTAGATGGCTACACCTTC	CASSNPSRQGVDGYTF
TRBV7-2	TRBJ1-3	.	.	TGTGCCAGCAGCACGCGGGGGGACTCCGGAAACACCATATATTTT	CASSTRGDSGNTIYF
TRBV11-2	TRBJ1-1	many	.	TGTGCCAGCAGCTTATACCGGGGGCAAAACCGGGCTGAAGCTTTCTTT	CASSLYRGQNRAEAFF
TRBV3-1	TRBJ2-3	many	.	TGTGCCAGCAGCCCTAGTGGCGGACCCGCAGATACGCAGTATTTT	CASSPSGGPADTQYF
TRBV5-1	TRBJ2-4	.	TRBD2	TGCGCCAGCAGCTTGGATTATGCGGGGGGAAACATTCAGTACTTC	CASSLDYAGGNIQYF
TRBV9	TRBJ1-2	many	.	TGCGCCAGCAGCGTAGCCCCGGACCCTGGCTATGGCTACACCTTC	CASSVAPDPGYGYTF
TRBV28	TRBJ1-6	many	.	TGTGCCCTCTTACCCTTTTATAATTCACCCCTCCACTTT	CALLPFYNSPLHF
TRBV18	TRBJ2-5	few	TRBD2	TGTGCCAGCTCACCACCAAGCGGGACCCAAAGGAAGTACTTC	CASSPPSGTQRKYF
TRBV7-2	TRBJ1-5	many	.	TGTGCCAGCAGCTTAGATGGACATTTGGATCAGCCCCAGCATTTT	CASSLDGHLDQPQHF
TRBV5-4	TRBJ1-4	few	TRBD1	TGTGCCAGCAGCCCGACAGGGGGAGAAAAACTGTTTTTT	CASSPTGGEKLFF
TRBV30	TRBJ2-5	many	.	TGTGCCTGGAGTGTCGGGGCGGGACAAGAGACCCAGTACTTC	CAWSVGAGQETQYF
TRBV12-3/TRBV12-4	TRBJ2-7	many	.	TGTGCCAGCAGGCCGCCGGGACAATCCTACGAGCAGTACTTC	CASRPPGQSYEQYF
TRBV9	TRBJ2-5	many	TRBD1	TGTGCCAGCAGCGTTCAGACAGGGGTGAGCCAAGAGACCCAGTACTTC	CASSVQTGVSQETQYF
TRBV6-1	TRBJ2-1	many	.	TGTGCCAGCCCTCCTCCCGGGACCATCTACAATGAGCAGTTCTTC	CASPPPGTIYNEQFF
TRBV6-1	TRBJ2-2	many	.	TGTGCCACCAATAGAGGCGGGGGGGAGCTGTTTTTT	CATNRGGGELFF
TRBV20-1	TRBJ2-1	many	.	TGCAGTGCTAGAAATTCGGTGGCTGGTGAGCAGTTCTTC	CSARNSVAGEQFF
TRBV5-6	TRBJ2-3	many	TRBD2	TGTGCCAGCAGCTTGGGACTAGCGGAGGCCGTCACCAGCACAGATACGCAGTATTTT	CASSLGLAEAVTSTDTQYF
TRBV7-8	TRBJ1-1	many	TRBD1	TGTGCCAGCAGAAATATAGGGGGACACAGGGGAGGGGGGGCTTTCTTT	CASRNIGGHRGGGAFF
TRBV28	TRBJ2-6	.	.	TGTGCCAGCAGTTTAACCCCCCCAGGAAATGGGGCCAACGTCCTGACTTTC	CASSLTPPGNGANVLTF
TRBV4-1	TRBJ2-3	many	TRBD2	TGCGCCAGCAGCGGTAGCGGGGGCACAGATACGCAGTATTTT	CASSGSGGTDTQYF
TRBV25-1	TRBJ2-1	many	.	TGTGCCAGCAGTGTCGGGGTCAGCTCCTACAATGAGCAGTTCTTC	CASSVGVSSYNEQFF